The present T cell receptor beta chain was sequenced within a study of blood T cell repertoires in COVID-19. Study processing details: Nucleated cell counts were estimated from reference gene primer amplification. TCRdb keeps only in-frame clones here, not all; method: immunoSEQ multiplex PCR. That table gives V, J and clone size, and the DNA gave D and trimming. The table includes some 200,000 clones, about 93% detected once. CDR1 MNHEY and CDR2 SMNVEV come from the germline V gene (reference sequence). Trimming cost V 1 base and J 0 bases; bases outside gene matches: 6. The CDR3 runs to 18 residues.

Input material: peripheral blood. The receptor comes from a man between 45 and 60 years old with acute or convalescent COVID-19. The J gene is TRBJ2-1, the V gene TRBV27, with 10 bases identical to TRBD2. CDR3 DNA: TGTGCCAGCAGTTTATTAGCGGGGGGCACCCACTCCTACAATGAGCAGTTCTTC. Protein sequence: CASSLLAGGTHSYNEQFF.